This is a list of T cell receptor beta chains from one sample in a study of blood T cell repertoires in COVID-19. Method: immunoSEQ multiplex PCR; TCRdb's copy keeps in-frame clones and lacks some. Of roughly 200,000 clones listed, more than 70% are singletons. Sequenced: peripheral blood. The receptors were gathered from a middle-aged man with active or convalescent COVID-19. The CDR3 runs from the conserved cysteine through the conserved F or W. The D gene is left open where the match is weak. For some rows the clone size is stated as once, few or many, or as a class when expanded; others skip it.

d_call j_call v_call clone_size cdr3_aa cdr3_nt
. TRBJ2-3 TRBV10-3 . CAISSMAGGTDTQYF TGTGCCATCAGCTCAATGGCAGGGGGGACAGATACGCAGTATTTT
TRBD1 TRBJ2-4 TRBV6-1 . CASSDHRGVSIAVQYF TGTGCCAGCAGTGATCACAGGGGGGTCTCAATTGCCGTTCAGTACTTC
TRBD1 TRBJ1-5 TRBV5-6 . CASSLLAGGAGNQPQHF TGTGCCAGCAGCTTGCTGGCAGGGGGCGCGGGCAATCAGCCCCAGCATTTT
. TRBJ2-3 TRBV7-8 . CASSLVQLDPQYF TGTGCCAGCAGCTTAGTTCAATTAGATCCGCAGTATTTT
TRBD1 TRBJ2-2 TRBV15 . CATSRDRGPRGLTGELFF TGTGCCACCAGCAGAGATCGGGGACCCAGGGGGCTCACCGGGGAGCTGTTTTTT
TRBD2 TRBJ2-3 TRBV5-1 . CASSFRLAGGHFTDTQYF TGCGCCAGCAGCTTTCGACTAGCGGGGGGCCATTTCACAGATACGCAGTATTTT
TRBD2 TRBJ2-5 TRBV2 . CAVALAGRETQYF TGTGCCGTCGCACTAGCGGGCAGGGAGACCCAGTACTTC
. TRBJ1-6 TRBV6-5 . CASRTGGFNSPLHF TGTGCCAGCAGAACCGGGGGATTCAATTCACCCCTCCACTTT
. TRBJ2-3 TRBV7-8 . CASSSHQGPTDTQYF TGTGCCAGCAGCTCACACCAGGGGCCCACAGATACGCAGTATTTT
. TRBJ1-1 TRBV2 . CASSERWVGQNTEAFF TGTGCCAGCAGTGAAAGATGGGTGGGCCAGAACACTGAAGCTTTCTTT
. TRBJ1-2 TRBV28 . CASSFRGDTGYTF TGTGCCAGCAGTTTTAGAGGAGATACTGGCTACACCTTC
. TRBJ1-6 TRBV19 . CASSIPGNNSPLHF TGTGCCAGTAGTATTCCGGGAAATAATTCACCCCTCCACTTT
TRBD1 TRBJ2-2 TRBV28 . CASRAIPTGESGELFF TGTGCCAGCAGGGCCATTCCGACAGGGGAGTCCGGGGAGCTGTTTTTT
TRBD1 TRBJ1-5 TRBV19 many CASSLGTGGNQPQHF TGTGCCAGTAGTCTCGGGACAGGGGGCAATCAGCCCCAGCATTTT